This T cell receptor beta chain was documented in a study of T cell responses to AZD1222 COVID-19 vaccine. In the study overall: Investigators merged groups given second doses at roughly 4 or roughly 12 weeks.

With 3 bases clipped from V and 7 bases from J, the junction kept 13 bases outside the gene matches. The CDR3 loop spans 16 amino acids. Germline CDR1 reads SGHDT; CDR2 reads YYEEEE. This table comes from immunoSEQ multiplex PCR, and its TCRdb copy is limited to in-frame clones, with some not included. The repertoire consists of 95,000 to 100,000 clones, with 85% to 95% occurring once and the leading ten covering roughly 13%. General observations from the study: In all cases, repertoires were sampled only after the peak T cell response. Most donors were white British, females outnumbered males, and clonal diversity was possibly underestimated. Only 6 or 7 people who got AZD1222 tested seropositive at baseline.

Note on this clone: What it recognizes is unknown.

The material was peripheral blood, obtained on day 0 of AZD1222 vaccination. V usage is TRBV5-6 and J usage is TRBJ1-1, with 9 positions matching TRBD1. This clonotype was obtained from an adult in good health. CDR3 nucleotide sequence: TGTGCCAGCAGCTCACTAATACAGACAGGGGGTGGTGAAGCTTTCTTT. Residues: CASSSLIQTGGGEAFF.